The 21 T cell receptor beta chains reported below all come from one sample, sequenced in a study of shared clonotypes between healthy human individuals. TCRdb keeps only in-frame clones here, not all; method: immunoSEQ multiplex PCR. Of about 2.4 million clones listed, 80% to 95% were seen once; the top ten hold 0.36%. Input material: naive CD4+ T cells from PBMCs. Subset: CD45RA+ positively selected. The receptors stem from a young man in good health. Some clones in this sample may be carry-over from other donors' samples.

The chain couples TRBV6-6 to TRBJ1-2; TRBD1 is a possible D gene (6 bases). This CDR3 region has 15 residues. CDR1 is MNHNY, CDR2 SVGAGI, per germline (reference sequence). Trimming cost V 0 bases and J 4 bases, with 12 bases left between them. The CDR3 DNA reads as TGTGCCAGCAGTTACTCAGGGGGAAATGCCTATGGCTACACCTTC. Amino acids: CASSYSGGNAYGYTF.

As for this clone: The same CDR3 is also encoded by other DNA sequences in this sample. The chain couples TRBV28 to TRBJ1-5; D unclear. V was pared by 3 bases and J by 2 bases, with 8 bases between. CDR3 length: 14 amino acids. Per the germline V gene, CDR1 is MDHEN and CDR2 is SYDVKM. This chain's CDR3 is CASSFPGGNQPQHF. The CDR3 coding sequence is TGTGCCAGCAGTTTTCCGGGTGGCAATCAGCCCCAGCATTTT.

The chain links TRBV7-9 to TRBJ2-2, with 9 positions matching TRBD1. V lost 5 bases to trimming and J lost 6 bases; unmatched junction nucleotides: 10. The CDR3 is 16 residues long. CDR1 SEHNR and CDR2 FQNEAQ come from the germline V gene (reference sequence). CDR3 residues: CASSLADRGRAGELFF. The CDR3 region has the DNA TGTGCCAGCAGCCTCGCGGACAGGGGAAGGGCCGGGGAGCTGTTTTTT.

This chain uses TRBV7-3 with TRBJ2-4, with TRBD1 matching over 8 bases. Germline V gene data show CDR1 as SGHTA and CDR2 as FQGTGA. This CDR3 has 13 residues. V trimming: 4 bases; J trimming: 7 bases; junction bases outside the gene matches: 3. The CDR3 sequence is CASSSDRVNIQYF. The CDR3 DNA is TGTGCCAGCAGCTCGGACAGGGTTAACATTCAGTACTTC.

This rearrangement joins TRBV29-1 to TRBJ2-3, with D unresolved. The CDR3 runs 15 residues. Trimming left V 5 bases short and J 6 bases short, with 21 bases between. The germline V gene has CDR1 SQVTM and CDR2 ANQGSEA. CDR3 nucleotides: TGCAGCGTTACCGGATTCCCGGAGTTCAGGGATACGCAGTATTTT. It translates to CSVTGFPEFRDTQYF.

The gene calls are TRBV7-9 and TRBJ1-2, with TRBD1 matching 8 bases. Germline lookup yields CDR1 SEHNR and CDR2 FQNEAQ (reference sequence). The CDR3 is 14 residues long. With 5 bases clipped from V and 8 bases from J, the junction kept 10 bases outside the gene matches. The CDR3 loop reads CASSPGQGANGYTF. The CDR3 DNA is TGTGCCAGCAGCCCCGGACAGGGTGCGAACGGCTACACCTTC. The entire variable domain, with the rest obtained from reference TRBV7-9 and TRBJ1-2, is as follows: DTGVSQNPRHKITKRGQNVTFRCDPISEHNRLYWYRQTLGQGPEFLTYFQNEAQLEKSRLLSDRFSAERPKGSFSTLEIQRTEQGDSAMYLCASSPGQGANGYTFGSGTRLTVV.

The V gene is TRBV19, the J gene TRBJ2-7, with 7 bases aligning to TRBD2. Germline-derived CDR1 and CDR2 are LNHDA and SQIVND (reference sequence). The CDR3 totals 13 residues. Trimming took 9 bases from V and 3 from J; bases not matched to a gene: 8. The CDR3 is CASAGEFFYEQYF. The CDR3 DNA reads TGTGCCAGCGCGGGAGAATTCTTCTACGAGCAGTACTTC.

The rearrangement uses TRBV5-1 and TRBJ1-2; no firm D call. Germline values: CDR1 SGHRS, CDR2 YFSETQ. Trimming shortened V by 0 bases and J by 4 bases, and 13 bases separated the two germline ends. This CDR3 comprises 15 residues. Written as DNA, the CDR3 is TGCGCCAGCAGCTTGGAGTCGGGGAGCGGCTATGGCTACACCTTC. This translates into CASSLESGSGYGYTF.

This clone was counted between two and nine times. The chain combines TRBV7-9 with TRBJ1-1; the D gene is possibly TRBD1 (5 bases). The germline V and J ends were trimmed by 5 bases and 3 bases, with 19 bases remaining between them. The germline CDR1 and CDR2 sequences are SEHNR and FQNEAQ (reference sequence). CDR3 length equals 16 residues. Here the CDR3 DNA reads TGTGCCAGCAGCCCTAGACCGACAGCGACCTACACTGAAGCTTTCTTT. Translating it yields CASSPRPTATYTEAFF.

The chain recombines TRBV5-5 with TRBJ1-3, with D possibly TRBD1 on 6 matching bases. Trimming removed 4 bases at V and 1 base at J, with 15 bases between. This CDR3 comprises 16 residues. The germline CDR1 and CDR2 sequences are SGHKS and YYEKEE (reference sequence). CDR3 loop: CASSTIQGESGNTIYF. The CDR3 DNA reads TGTGCCAGCAGCACCATACAGGGAGAATCTGGAAACACCATATATTTT.

The V and J genes are TRBV5-1 and TRBJ2-1, with D tentatively TRBD2 (7 bases). Trimming left V 1 base short and J 8 bases short, with 22 bases between. The CDR3 runs 17 residues. Germline-derived CDR1 and CDR2 are SGHRS and YFSETQ. This CDR3 reads CASSLQGNRDGGHEQFF. The DNA of the CDR3 is TGCGCCAGCAGCTTGCAGGGAAACAGGGACGGGGGGCATGAGCAGTTCTTC.

The chain combines TRBV19 with TRBJ1-2; perhaps TRBD1 as D (6 bases). Trimming left V 6 bases short and J 2 bases short, with 16 bases between. The CDR3 consists of 15 residues. Germline V gives CDR1 LNHDA, CDR2 SQIVND (reference sequence). The CDR3, as DNA: TGTGCCAGTAGCCCCTCGGGGCAGGGGAACTATGGCTACACCTTC. This gives the protein CASSPSGQGNYGYTF. The entire variable domain, with the rest obtained from reference TRBV19 and TRBJ1-2, is as follows: DGGITQSPKYLFRKEGQNVTLSCEQNLNHDAMYWYRQDPGQGLRLIYYSQIVNDFQKGDIAEGYSVSREKKESFPLTVTSAQKNPTAFYLCASSPSGQGNYGYTFGSGTRLTVV.

The rearrangement links TRBV5-1 to TRBJ1-2; TRBD1 is a possible D gene (6 bases). This CDR3 region has 15 residues. V lost 4 bases and J 2 bases, leaving 15 bases between the germline ends. Germline lookup yields CDR1 SGHRS and CDR2 YFSETQ. CDR3 loop: CASSVGDNKNYGYTF. In DNA, the CDR3 is TGCGCCAGCAGCGTGGGGGACAACAAGAACTATGGCTACACCTTC.

This clone was seen only once. The V call is TRBV9, the J call TRBJ1-2, with D unclear. Germline CDR1 SGDLS, CDR2 YYNGEE. The CDR3 is 15 residues long. The V gene lost 3 bases and the J gene lost 7 bases, with 19 bases spanning the gap. The CDR3 coding sequence is TGTGCCAGCAGCGGATTCAACCGGGCCCTGGGTGGCTACACCTTC. This translates into CASSGFNRALGGYTF.

A remark on this clone: Other DNA sequences in the sample encode the same CDR3. This chain links TRBV5-1 with TRBJ2-7; perhaps TRBD2 as D (6 bases). Trimming removed 0 bases at V and 3 bases at J, with 7 bases between. CDR3 size: 13 residues. Germline V gives CDR1 SGHRS, CDR2 YFSETQ. The CDR3 bases are TGCGCCAGCAGCTTGGTGGGGGGCTACGAGCAGTACTTC. Translated: CASSLVGGYEQYF.

The genes are TRBV19 and TRBJ2-1; 12 bases fit TRBD2. The CDR3 is made up of 16 amino acids. The germline V gene encodes CDR1 LNHDA and CDR2 SQIVND (reference sequence). V dropped 3 bases and J dropped 5; count of bases not matched to a gene: 5. CDR3 residues: CASSILGLAGNNEQFF. The CDR3 coding sequence is TGTGCCAGTAGTATCTTAGGACTAGCGGGGAACAATGAGCAGTTCTTC.

The genes are TRBV5-4 and TRBJ2-2, with 9 bases identical to TRBD2. This CDR3 spans 16 amino acids. Germline V gives CDR1 SGHNT, CDR2 YYREEE (reference sequence). J lost 6 bases, V lost 0 bases, and 6 bases had no gene match. In DNA form, the CDR3 reads TGTGCCAGCAGCTTGGCGCTAGCGGGATTCGCCGGGGAGCTGTTTTTT. It is translated as CASSLALAGFAGELFF.

The sample holds a few counts of this clone. The chain employs TRBV11-2 and TRBJ1-5; no reliable D call. V was clipped by 0 bases and J by 2 bases, with 2 bases between them. Germline loops: CDR1 SGHAT, CDR2 FQNNGV. The CDR3 consists of 13 residues. The CDR3 bases are TGTGCCAGCAGCTTAGAACGCAATCAGCCCCAGCATTTT. It translates to CASSLERNQPQHF. Using reference TRBV11-2 and TRBJ1-5 for the parts outside the CDR3, the full variable domain is EAGVAQSPRYKIIEKRQSVAFWCNPISGHATLYWYQQILGQGPKLLIQFQNNGVVDDSQLPKDRFSAERLKGVDSTLKIQPAKLEDSAVYLCASSLERNQPQHFGDGTRLSIL.

The chain links TRBV4-2 to TRBJ2-2, with D possibly matching TRBD1 (6 bases). This CDR3 has 14 amino acids. V was shortened by 1 base and J by 8 bases, with 11 bases between the two germline ends. CDR1 is LGHNA and CDR2 is YNFKEQ in the germline V gene. The CDR3 DNA is TGTGCCAGCAGCCAAGGGGGGCCGGCGGGGGAGCTGTTTTTT. This encodes CASSQGGPAGELFF.

The V and J genes are TRBV27 and TRBJ2-1; 9 nucleotides agree with TRBD2. V shed 7 bases, J shed 6 bases, and the junction held 4 bases outside the gene matches. From germline, CDR1 is MNHEY and CDR2 SMNVEV (reference sequence). There are 13 residues in the CDR3. In DNA, the CDR3 is TGTGCCAGCATCGGGACTAGCACCAATGAGCAGTTCTTC. It is translated as CASIGTSTNEQFF.

The chain uses TRBV6-6 and TRBJ2-7; TRBD1 aligns across 8 bases. The germline gives CDR1 MNHNY, CDR2 SVGAGI (reference sequence). Trimming took 6 bases from V and 5 from J; bases not matched to a gene: 12. The CDR3 totals 15 residues. The CDR3 coding sequence is TGTGCCAGCAGCAGTACCGCCCAGGGGGCCCACGAGCAGTACTTC. Amino acid sequence: CASSSTAQGAHEQYF.